This TCR beta chain was documented in a study of fetal regulatory T cell absence and autoimmunity. TCRdb keeps only in-frame clones here, not all; method: immunoSEQ multiplex PCR. The repertoire holds about 46,000 clones, with roughly 80% as singletons. The CDR3 contains 13 residues. Trimming took 4 bases from V and 4 from J, leaving 10 bases between them. The V gene's germline CDR1 is MGHDK and CDR2 SYGVNS. This clonotype was sampled from a newborn boy with IPEX syndrome. The sequencing input was cord blood. This chain links TRBV25-1 with TRBJ1-2; perhaps TRBD1 as D (5 bases). As DNA, the CDR3 is TGTGCCAGCAGTGGGGGCAGCCTCTATGGCTACACCTTC. It encodes CASSGGSLYGYTF.